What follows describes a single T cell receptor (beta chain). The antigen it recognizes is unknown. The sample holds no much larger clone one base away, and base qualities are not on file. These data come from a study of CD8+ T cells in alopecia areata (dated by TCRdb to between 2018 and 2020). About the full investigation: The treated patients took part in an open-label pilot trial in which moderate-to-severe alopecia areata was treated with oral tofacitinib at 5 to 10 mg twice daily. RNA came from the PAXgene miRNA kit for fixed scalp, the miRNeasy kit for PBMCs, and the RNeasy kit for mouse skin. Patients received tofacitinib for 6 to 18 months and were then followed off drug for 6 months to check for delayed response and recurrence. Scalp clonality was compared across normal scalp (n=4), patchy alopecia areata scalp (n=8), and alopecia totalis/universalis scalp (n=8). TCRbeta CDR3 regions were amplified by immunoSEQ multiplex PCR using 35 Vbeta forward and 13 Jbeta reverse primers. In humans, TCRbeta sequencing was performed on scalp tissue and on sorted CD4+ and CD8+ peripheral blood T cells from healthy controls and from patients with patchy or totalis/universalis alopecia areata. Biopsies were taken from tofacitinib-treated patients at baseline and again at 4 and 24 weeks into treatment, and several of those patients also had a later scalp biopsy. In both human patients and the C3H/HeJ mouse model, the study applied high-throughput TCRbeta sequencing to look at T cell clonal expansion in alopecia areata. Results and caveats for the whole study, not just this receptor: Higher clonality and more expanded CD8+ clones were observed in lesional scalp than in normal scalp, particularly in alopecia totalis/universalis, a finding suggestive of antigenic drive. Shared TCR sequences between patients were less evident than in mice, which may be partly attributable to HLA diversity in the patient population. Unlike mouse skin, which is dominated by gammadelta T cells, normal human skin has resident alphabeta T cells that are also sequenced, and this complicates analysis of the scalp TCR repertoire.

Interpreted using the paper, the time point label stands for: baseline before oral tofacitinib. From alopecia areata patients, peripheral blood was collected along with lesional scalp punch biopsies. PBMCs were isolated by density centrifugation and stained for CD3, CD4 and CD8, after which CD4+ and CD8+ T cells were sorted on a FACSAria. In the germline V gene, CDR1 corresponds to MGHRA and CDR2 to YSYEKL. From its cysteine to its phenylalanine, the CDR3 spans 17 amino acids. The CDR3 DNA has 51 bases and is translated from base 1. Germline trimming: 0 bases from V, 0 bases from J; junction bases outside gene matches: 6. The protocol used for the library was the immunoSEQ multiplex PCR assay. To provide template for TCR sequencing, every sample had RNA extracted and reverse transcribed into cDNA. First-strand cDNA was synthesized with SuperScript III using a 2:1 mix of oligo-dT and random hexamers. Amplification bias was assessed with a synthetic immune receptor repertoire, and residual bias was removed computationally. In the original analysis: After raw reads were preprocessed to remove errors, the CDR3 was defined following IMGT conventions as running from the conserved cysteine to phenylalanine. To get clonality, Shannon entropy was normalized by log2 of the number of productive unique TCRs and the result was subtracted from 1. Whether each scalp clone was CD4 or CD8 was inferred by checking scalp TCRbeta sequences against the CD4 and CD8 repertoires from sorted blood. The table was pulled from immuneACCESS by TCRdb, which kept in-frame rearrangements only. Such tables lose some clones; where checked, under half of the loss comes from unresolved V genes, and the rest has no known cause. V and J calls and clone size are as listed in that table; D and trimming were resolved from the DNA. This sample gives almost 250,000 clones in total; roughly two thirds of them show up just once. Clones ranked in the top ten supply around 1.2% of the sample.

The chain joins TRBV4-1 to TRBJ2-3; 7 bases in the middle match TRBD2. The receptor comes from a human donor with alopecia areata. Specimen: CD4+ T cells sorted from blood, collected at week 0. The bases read TGCGCCAGCAGCCAAGATTTCAGCGGGGCGAGCACAGATACGCAGTATTTT. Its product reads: CASSQDFSGASTDTQYF.